Included here is one TCR beta chain sequence, with context. The sample is drawn from a study of blood T cell repertoires in COVID-19. Study-wide context: PBMCs, B-cell-depleted T cells, or T cells were the source of the cDNA or gDNA that made up the material.

The assay was immunoSEQ multiplex PCR, and TCRdb's table has in-frame clones only and misses some. The top ten hold around 10% of the sample, which has 270,000 or so clones, 85% to 90% seen once. The sequence was collected from a young woman with COVID-19, enrolled during active disease. Sequencing was performed on peripheral blood.

The CDR3 nucleotides are TGTGCCAGCAGCCCACAGGTAGTCAACAATGAGCAGTTCTTC. Its protein product is CASSPQVVNNEQFF. The chain combines TRBV3-1 (or the pseudogene TRBV3-2) with TRBJ2-1, with a tentative D call TRBD1 (5 bases). This CDR3 region has 14 residues. Germline CDR1 LGHDT, CDR2 YNNKEL (reference sequence). The V and J ends lost 4 bases and 5 bases respectively, with 12 bases between them.